The 3 T cell receptor beta chains listed next were all sequenced from one sample in a study of shared clonotypes between healthy human individuals. Generated by immunoSEQ multiplex PCR, the TCRdb table keeps only in-frame clones and is missing some. Here the sample spans around 990,000 clones, around 77% being singletons. Sequencing was carried out using memory CD4+ T cells from PBMCs. Documented subset: CD45RA-negative fraction. The origin of the receptors is a man aged 18 to 29 in good health. Some clones in this sample may be carry-over from other donors' samples.

With regard to this clone: One end of the junction varies from germline; a read error may be responsible. The sample carries other DNA sequences with the same CDR3. The chain has TRBV29-1 and TRBJ1-1; D ambiguous. This CDR3 region has 13 residues. Germline V lookup: CDR1 SQVTM, CDR2 ANQGSEA. This CDR3 reads CSVYPHGNTEAFF. In DNA, the CDR3 is TGCAGCGTCTACCCGCATGGGAACACTGAGGCTTTCTTT.

This clone appeared a single time. CDR3 coding DNA: TGTGCCAGCAGCTTAGGAGGGGGGCGAGGCTACACCTTC. Translating it yields CASSLGGGRGYTF. The chain links TRBV7-9 to TRBJ1-2, with D possibly TRBD1 on 6 matching bases. The ends were cut back, 1 base at V and 8 bases at J, with 11 bases in the middle. The CDR3 is made up of 13 amino acids. Germline-derived CDR1 and CDR2 are SEHNR and FQNEAQ (reference sequence).

The chain links TRBV6-1 to TRBJ2-3; no reliable D call. Germline V gene data show CDR1 as MNHNS and CDR2 as SASEGT. The V and J ends lost 10 bases and 1 base respectively, with 12 bases between them. The CDR3 runs to 13 residues. CDR3 sequence: CATLTGGTDTQYF. Written as DNA, the CDR3 is TGTGCCACCCTAACTGGGGGCACAGATACGCAGTATTTT.